The next 15 T cell receptor beta chains were all read from a single sample in a study of T cells in women clearing cervical HPV infection. Only in-frame clones appear in the TCRdb table, and some are missing; sequencing was by immunoSEQ multiplex PCR. This listing includes roughly 40,000 clones. Input material: blood buffy coat. These receptors came from a woman between 18 and 70 years old with a cervical HPV16 infection that either progressed to CIN3+ or cleared (not recorded which).

Comment on this clone: The read halts 3 residues ahead of the CDR3 end, with the missing end drawn from the germline J gene. The chain uses TRBV9 and TRBJ2-1; 8 nucleotides agree with TRBD1. This CDR3 contains 14 residues. The germline CDR1 and CDR2 sequences are SGDLS and YYNGEE. After removal of 3 bases from V and 5 bases from J, the junction contained 4 bases not matched to a gene. The CDR3 reads CASSGQGRDNEQFF. The part of the CDR3 DNA that was read is TGTGCCAGCAGCGGACAGGGGCGGGACAATGAG.

Notes on this clone: Sequencing ends 3 residues short of the CDR3 end; the germline J gene provides the rest. The rearrangement links TRBV28 to TRBJ2-7, with a tentative D call TRBD2 (6 bases). The CDR3 consists of 15 residues. V was clipped by 5 bases and J by 2 bases, with 16 bases between them. CDR1 and CDR2 from the germline V gene are MDHEN and SYDVKM. CDR3 amino acids: CASSPSGVGTYEQYF. CDR3 DNA (partial): TGTGCCAGCAGTCCCTCGGGGGTAGGGACCTACGAG.

CDR3 amino acids: CASSLRGEGTEAFF. The CDR3 bases that were read are TGTGCCAGCAGCCTCAGGGGGGAAGGCACTGAA. The chain uses TRBV5-6 and TRBJ1-1, with 7 bases aligning to TRBD1. Read data end 3 residues before the CDR3 end; the end is taken from the germline J gene. Looked up from germline, CDR1 is SGHDT and CDR2 is YYEEEE. The CDR3 is made up of 14 amino acids. Trimming at V came to 4 bases and at J to 4 bases, leaving 7 bases not matched to a gene.

A note on this clone: The read comes to an end 3 residues before the CDR3 does, leaving the germline J gene to fill in the end. The genes are TRBV7-7 and TRBJ2-2; a weak D match, TRBD2 (6 bases). The CDR3 is 14 amino acids. The germline V and J ends were trimmed by 6 bases and 0 bases, with 8 bases remaining between them. Germline CDR1 reads SSHAT; CDR2 reads FNYEAQ (reference sequence). Partial CDR3 DNA: TGTGCCAGCAGTTGGGGGGCGAACACCGGGGAG. Translating it yields CASSWGANTGE. The entire CDR3 sequence reads CASSWGANTGELFF.

In the case of this clone: The read ends 3 residues before the CDR3 terminus; that terminus is restored from the germline J gene. The chain links TRBV12-5 to TRBJ2-7; D not certain. The CDR3 length is 13 residues. V was cut by 5 bases and J by 0 bases, with 8 bases left in between. Germline V lookup: CDR1 LGHNT, CDR2 FRNRAP. CDR3 sequence reads: CASGQSSSYEQYF. The covered CDR3 bases are TGTGCTAGTGGTCAGTCTAGCTCCTACGAG.

On this clone itself: The read ends 3 residues before the CDR3 terminus; that terminus is restored from the germline J gene. The chain is built from TRBV5-1 and TRBJ1-1; 7 positions agree with TRBD1. V gave up 0 bases and J gave up 3 bases; unmatched junction bases: 8. The CDR3 totals 16 residues. From germline, CDR1 is SGHRS and CDR2 YFSETQ. CDR3 DNA (partial): TGCGCCAGCAGCTTGGACCACAGGGGAGCGGACACTGAA. Translated, it gives CASSLDHRGADTE. The CDR3, in full, reads CASSLDHRGADTEAFF. The full variable domain, completed using reference TRBV5-1 and TRBJ1-1, is KAGVTQTPRYLIKTRGQQVTLSCSPISGHRSVSWYQQTPGQGLQFLFEYFSETQRNKGNFPGRFSGRQFSNSRSEMNVSTLELGDSALYLCASSLDHRGADTEAFFGQGTRLTVV.

As for this clone: Read sequence stops 3 residues before the CDR3 end, and the germline J gene provides the missing end. This rearrangement joins TRBV7-9 to TRBJ2-7; D perhaps matches TRBD1 (6 bases). CDR1 SEHNR and CDR2 FQNEAQ come from the germline V gene (reference sequence). The CDR3 has 12 amino acids. V was pared by 5 bases and J by 6 bases, with 11 bases between. The part of the CDR3 DNA that was read is TGTGCCAGCAGCATGCAGGGGAGCGAG. Its protein product is CASSMQGSE. In full, the CDR3 is CASSMQGSEQYF.

On this clone: With the read ending 3 residues before the CDR3 end, the germline J gene is used to fill in that end. Distinct nucleotide sequences in the sample also encode this CDR3. The chain carries TRBV2 and TRBJ1-3; 8 nucleotides match TRBD1. This CDR3 comprises 15 residues. Germline-derived CDR1 and CDR2 are SNHLY and FYNNEI. The V segment lost 5 bases and the J segment 2 bases; nucleotides outside the gene matches: 5. The DNA read from the CDR3 is TGTGCCAGCAGTCCGGACAGGGTGGCTGGAAACACC. It yields the protein CASSPDRVAGNT. The full CDR3 reads CASSPDRVAGNTIYF.

About this clone: The CDR3 goes on 3 residues after the read ends, and that part is filled in from the germline J gene. This sequence joins TRBV20-1 and TRBJ1-1, with unresolved D. The germline V gene encodes CDR1 DFQATT and CDR2 SNEGSKA (reference sequence). V lost 7 bases and J lost 4, with 13 bases in between. This CDR3 has 12 residues. The CDR3 is CSVRHLTTEAFF. The sequenced CDR3 bases are TGCAGTGTCCGCCACCTAACCACTGAA.

As concerns this clone: The missing CDR3 end, 3 residues past where the read stops, is filled in from the germline J gene. The genes are TRBV30 and TRBJ1-5, with 11 bases identical to TRBD1. CDR3 length equals 13 residues. With 5 bases clipped from V and 4 bases from J, the junction kept 1 base outside the gene matches. CDR1 is GTSNPN and CDR2 is SVGIG in the germline V gene (reference sequence). The CDR3 sequence is CAWGQGANQPQHF. CDR3 DNA (partial): TGTGCCTGGGGACAGGGGGCGAATCAGCCC.

As to this clone: Coverage ceases 3 residues before the CDR3 finishes, and the germline J gene fills in the end. J is TRBJ1-2 and V is TRBV7-9; D possibly corresponds to TRBD1 (6 bases). Germline V gene lookup returns CDR1 SEHNR and CDR2 FQNEAQ (reference sequence). The CDR3 is 14 residues long. The CDR3 is CASTIRGGLSGYTF. CDR3 DNA (partial): TGTGCCAGCACCATACGGGGGGGGCTCAGCGGC.

Turning to this clone: With the read ending 3 residues before the CDR3 end, the germline J gene is used to fill in that end. The chain joins TRBV5-1 to TRBJ2-2, with D maybe TRBD1 (5 bases). The V gene's germline CDR1 is SGHRS and CDR2 YFSETQ. CDR3 length: 13 amino acids. CDR3 DNA, as far as it was read: TGCGCCAGCAGCTTGCAAGGGGTTGAAAAG. The encoded protein is CASSLQGVEK. Given in full, the CDR3 is CASSLQGVEKLFF.

A remark on this clone: The read terminates 3 residues before the CDR3 end, so the remaining end is supplied by the germline J gene. The gene calls are TRBV2 and TRBJ2-5; no firm D call. V shed 4 bases and J shed 2 bases, with 11 bases lying between them. Germline V gives CDR1 SNHLY, CDR2 FYNNEI. The CDR3 extends over 14 amino acids. CDR3 DNA, as far as it was read: TGTGCCAGCAGTGCGCGAAGTAAGCAAGAGACC. Translating it yields CASSARSKQET. The whole CDR3 protein is CASSARSKQETQYF.

In the case of this clone: Read sequence stops 3 residues before the CDR3 end, and the germline J gene provides the missing end. The chain links TRBV20-1 to TRBJ2-3; 9 nucleotides align to TRBD2. The germline gives CDR1 DFQATT, CDR2 SNEGSKA (reference sequence). The length of the CDR3 is 16 residues. The V and J ends lost 3 bases and 5 bases, in that order; junction bases with no gene match: 12. The CDR3 bases that were read are TGCAGTGCTAGCCCCTTAGCGGGGGCTATGGGAGATACG. It encodes CSASPLAGAMGDT. From start to end, the CDR3 is CSASPLAGAMGDTQYF.

Concerning this clone: The CDR3 end falls 3 residues outside the read, so it is completed with the germline J gene. J is TRBJ2-2 and V is TRBV19; D may be TRBD1 (6 bases). Trimming stripped 7 bases from V and 3 bases from J, with 12 bases between. The CDR3 covers 14 residues. In germline, CDR1 is LNHDA, CDR2 SQIVND (reference sequence). Incomplete CDR3 DNA: TGTGCCAGTATCCCCAGGGGATACACCGGGGAG. As protein: CASIPRGYTGE. The whole CDR3 protein reads CASIPRGYTGELFF.